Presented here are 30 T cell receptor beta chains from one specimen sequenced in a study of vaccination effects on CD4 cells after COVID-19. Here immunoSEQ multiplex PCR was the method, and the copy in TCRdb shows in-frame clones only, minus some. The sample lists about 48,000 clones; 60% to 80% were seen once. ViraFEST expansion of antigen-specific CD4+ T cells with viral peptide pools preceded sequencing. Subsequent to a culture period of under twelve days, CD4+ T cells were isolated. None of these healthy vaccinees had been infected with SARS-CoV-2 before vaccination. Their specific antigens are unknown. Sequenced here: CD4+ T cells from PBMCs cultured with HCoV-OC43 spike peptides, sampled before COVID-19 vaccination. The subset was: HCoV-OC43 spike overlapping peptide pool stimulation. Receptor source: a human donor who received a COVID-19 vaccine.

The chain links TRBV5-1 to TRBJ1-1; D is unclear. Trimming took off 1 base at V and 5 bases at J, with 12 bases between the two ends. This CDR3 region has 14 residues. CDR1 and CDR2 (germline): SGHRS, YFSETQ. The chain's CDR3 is CASSLSAWQTEAFF. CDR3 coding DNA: TGCGCCAGCAGCTTGTCCGCGTGGCAGACTGAAGCTTTCTTT.

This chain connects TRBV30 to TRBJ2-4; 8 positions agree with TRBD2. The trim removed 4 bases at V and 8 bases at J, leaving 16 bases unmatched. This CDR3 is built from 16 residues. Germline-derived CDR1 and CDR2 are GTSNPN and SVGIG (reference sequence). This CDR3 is CAWMPRGRGGGYIQYF. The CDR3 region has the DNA TGTGCCTGGATGCCGAGGGGCCGGGGGGGAGGATACATTCAGTACTTC.

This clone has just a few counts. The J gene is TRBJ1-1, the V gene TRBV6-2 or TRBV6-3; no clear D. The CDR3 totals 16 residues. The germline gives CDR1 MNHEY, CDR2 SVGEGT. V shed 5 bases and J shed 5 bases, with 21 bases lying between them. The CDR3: CASSQSRRGTRTEAFF. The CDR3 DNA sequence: TGTGCCAGCAGTCAAAGTCGGAGAGGAACGAGGACTGAAGCTTTCTTT.

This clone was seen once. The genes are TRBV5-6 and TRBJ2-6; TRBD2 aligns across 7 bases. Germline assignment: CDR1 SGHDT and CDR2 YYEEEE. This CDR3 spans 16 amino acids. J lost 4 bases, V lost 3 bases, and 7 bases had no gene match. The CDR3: CASSWGGEVGANVLTF. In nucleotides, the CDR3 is TGTGCCAGCAGCTGGGGAGGGGAGGTCGGGGCCAACGTCCTGACTTTC.

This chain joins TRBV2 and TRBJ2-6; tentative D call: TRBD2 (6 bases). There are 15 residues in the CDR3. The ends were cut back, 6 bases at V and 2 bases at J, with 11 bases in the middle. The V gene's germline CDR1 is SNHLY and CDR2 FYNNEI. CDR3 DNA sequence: TGTGCCAGCAGCCCCGGGACTGCTGGGGCCAACGTCCTGACTTTC. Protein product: CASSPGTAGANVLTF.

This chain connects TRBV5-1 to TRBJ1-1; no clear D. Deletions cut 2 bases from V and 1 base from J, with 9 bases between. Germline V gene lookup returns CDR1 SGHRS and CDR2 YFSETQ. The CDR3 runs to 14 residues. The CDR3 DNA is TGCGCCAGCAGCTTAGATTCCGGGAACACTGAAGCTTTCTTT. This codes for CASSLDSGNTEAFF.

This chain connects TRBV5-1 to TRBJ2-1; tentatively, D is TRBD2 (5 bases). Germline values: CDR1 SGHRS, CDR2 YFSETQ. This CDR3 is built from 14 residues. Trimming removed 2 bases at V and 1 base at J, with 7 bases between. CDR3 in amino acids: CASSFAGSYNEQFF. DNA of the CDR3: TGCGCCAGCAGCTTCGCGGGTTCCTACAATGAGCAGTTCTTC.

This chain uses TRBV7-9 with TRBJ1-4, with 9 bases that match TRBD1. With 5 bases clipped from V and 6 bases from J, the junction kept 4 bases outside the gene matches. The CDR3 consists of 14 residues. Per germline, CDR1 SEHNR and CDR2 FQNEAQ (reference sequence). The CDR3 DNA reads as TGTGCCAGCAGCCCGGGACAGGGCGATGAAAAACTGTTTTTT. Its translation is CASSPGQGDEKLFF.

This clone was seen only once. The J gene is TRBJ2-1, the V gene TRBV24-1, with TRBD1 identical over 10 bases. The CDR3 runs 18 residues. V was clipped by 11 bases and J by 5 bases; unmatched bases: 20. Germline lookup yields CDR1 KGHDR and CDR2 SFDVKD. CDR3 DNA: TGTGCCAGCACGGGCCCCCCGCGGGGACAGGGGAAGAACAATGAGCAGTTCTTC. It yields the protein CASTGPPRGQGKNNEQFF.

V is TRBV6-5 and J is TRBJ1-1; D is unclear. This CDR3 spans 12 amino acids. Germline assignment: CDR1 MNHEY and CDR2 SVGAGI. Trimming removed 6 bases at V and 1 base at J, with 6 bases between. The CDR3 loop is CASRGRNTEAFF. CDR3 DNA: TGTGCCAGCAGGGGCCGGAACACTGAAGCTTTCTTT.

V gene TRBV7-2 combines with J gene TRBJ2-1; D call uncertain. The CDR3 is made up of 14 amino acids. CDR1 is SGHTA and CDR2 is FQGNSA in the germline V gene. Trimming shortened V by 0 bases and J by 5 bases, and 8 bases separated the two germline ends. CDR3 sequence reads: CASSLAGYHNEQFF. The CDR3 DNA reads TGTGCCAGCAGCTTAGCGGGGTACCACAATGAGCAGTTCTTC.

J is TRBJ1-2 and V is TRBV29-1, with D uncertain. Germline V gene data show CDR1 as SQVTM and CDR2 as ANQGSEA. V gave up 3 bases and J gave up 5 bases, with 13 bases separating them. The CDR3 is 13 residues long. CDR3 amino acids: CSVESGTRYGYTF. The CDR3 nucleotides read TGCAGCGTTGAGAGTGGAACCCGTTATGGCTACACCTTC.

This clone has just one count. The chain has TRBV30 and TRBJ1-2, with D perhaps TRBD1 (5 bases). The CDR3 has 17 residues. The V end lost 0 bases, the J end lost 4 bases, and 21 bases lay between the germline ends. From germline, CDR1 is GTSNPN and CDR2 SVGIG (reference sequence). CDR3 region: CAWSVPSLGPGVYGYTF. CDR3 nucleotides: TGTGCCTGGAGTGTACCCAGTCTGGGTCCGGGGGTCTATGGCTACACCTTC.

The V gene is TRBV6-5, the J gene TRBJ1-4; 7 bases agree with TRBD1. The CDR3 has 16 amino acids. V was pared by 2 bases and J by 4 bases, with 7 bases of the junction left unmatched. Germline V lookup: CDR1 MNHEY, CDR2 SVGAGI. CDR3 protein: CASSYVPGGVNEKLFF. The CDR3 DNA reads TGTGCCAGCAGTTACGTTCCAGGGGGGGTTAATGAAAAACTGTTTTTT.

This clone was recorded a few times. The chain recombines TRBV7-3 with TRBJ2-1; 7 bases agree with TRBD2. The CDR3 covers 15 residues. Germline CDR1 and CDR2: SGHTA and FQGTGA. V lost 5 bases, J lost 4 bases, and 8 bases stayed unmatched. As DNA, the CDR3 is TGTGCCAGCAGCGCCCCCGGGACTACTTACAATGAGCAGTTCTTC. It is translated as CASSAPGTTYNEQFF. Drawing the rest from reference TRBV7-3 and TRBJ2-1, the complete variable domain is GAGVSQTPSNKVTEKGKYVELRCDPISGHTALYWYRQSLGQGPEFLIYFQGTGAADDSGLPNDRFFAVRPEGSVSTLKIQRTERGDSAVYLCASSAPGTTYNEQFFGPGTRLTVL.

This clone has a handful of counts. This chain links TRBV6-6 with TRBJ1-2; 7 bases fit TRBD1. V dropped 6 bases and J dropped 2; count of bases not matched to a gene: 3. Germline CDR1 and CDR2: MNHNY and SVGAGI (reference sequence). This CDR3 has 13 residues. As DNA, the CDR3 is TGTGCCAGCAGCCAGACAGGGAACTATGGCTACACCTTC. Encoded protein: CASSQTGNYGYTF.

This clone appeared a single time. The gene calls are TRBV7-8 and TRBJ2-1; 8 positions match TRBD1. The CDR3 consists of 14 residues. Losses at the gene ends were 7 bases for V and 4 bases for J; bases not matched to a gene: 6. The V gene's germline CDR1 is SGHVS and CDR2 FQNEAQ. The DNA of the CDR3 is TGTGCCAGCATCCGACAGGGGATGTACAATGAGCAGTTCTTC. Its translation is CASIRQGMYNEQFF.

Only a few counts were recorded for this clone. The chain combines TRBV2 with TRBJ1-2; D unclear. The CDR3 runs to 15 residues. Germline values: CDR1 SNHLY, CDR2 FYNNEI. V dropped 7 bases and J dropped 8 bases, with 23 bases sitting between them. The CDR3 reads CASKQAPNYVGGYTF. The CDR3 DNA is TGTGCCAGCAAGCAGGCGCCTAACTATGTAGGGGGCTACACCTTC.

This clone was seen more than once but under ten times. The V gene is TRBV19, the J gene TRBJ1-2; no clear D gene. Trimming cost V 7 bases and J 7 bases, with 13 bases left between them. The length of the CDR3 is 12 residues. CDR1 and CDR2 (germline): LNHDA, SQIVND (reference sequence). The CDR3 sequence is CASTRALGGYTF. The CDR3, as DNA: TGTGCCAGTACCCGGGCACTGGGTGGCTACACCTTC.

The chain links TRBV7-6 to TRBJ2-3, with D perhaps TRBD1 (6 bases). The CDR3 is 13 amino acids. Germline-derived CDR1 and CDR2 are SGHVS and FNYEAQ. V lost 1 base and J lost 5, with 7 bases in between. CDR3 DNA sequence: TGTGCCAGCAGCTTAGACAGGGAAGATACGCAGTATTTT. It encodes CASSLDREDTQYF.

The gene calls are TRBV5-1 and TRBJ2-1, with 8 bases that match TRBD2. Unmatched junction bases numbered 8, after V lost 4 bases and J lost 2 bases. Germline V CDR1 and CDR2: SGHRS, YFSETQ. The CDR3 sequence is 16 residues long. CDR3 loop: CASSDHRGGAYNEQFF. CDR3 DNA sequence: TGCGCCAGCAGCGACCACCGGGGGGGGGCCTACAATGAGCAGTTCTTC. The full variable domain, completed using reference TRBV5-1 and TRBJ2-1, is KAGVTQTPRYLIKTRGQQVTLSCSPISGHRSVSWYQQTPGQGLQFLFEYFSETQRNKGNFPGRFSGRQFSNSRSEMNVSTLELGDSALYLCASSDHRGGAYNEQFFGPGTRLTVL.

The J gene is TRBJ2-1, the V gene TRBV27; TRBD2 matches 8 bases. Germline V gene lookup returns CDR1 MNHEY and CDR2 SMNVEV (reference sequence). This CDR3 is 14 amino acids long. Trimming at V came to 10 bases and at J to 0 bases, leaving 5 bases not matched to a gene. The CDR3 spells CATNGGGSYNEQFF. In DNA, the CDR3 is TGTGCCACCAACGGGGGGGGCTCCTACAATGAGCAGTTCTTC.

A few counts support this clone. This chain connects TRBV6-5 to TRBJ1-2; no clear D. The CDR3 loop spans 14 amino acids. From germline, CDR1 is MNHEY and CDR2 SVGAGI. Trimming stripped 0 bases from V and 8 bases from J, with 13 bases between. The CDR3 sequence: CASSYSTGSGGYTF. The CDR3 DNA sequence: TGTGCCAGCAGTTACTCGACGGGTTCGGGAGGCTACACCTTC.

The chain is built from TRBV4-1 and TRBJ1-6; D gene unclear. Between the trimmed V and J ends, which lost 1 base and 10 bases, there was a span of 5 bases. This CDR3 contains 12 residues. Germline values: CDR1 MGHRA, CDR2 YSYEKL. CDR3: CASSQAQSPLHF. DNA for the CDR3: TGCGCCAGCAGCCAAGCTCAGTCACCCCTCCACTTT.

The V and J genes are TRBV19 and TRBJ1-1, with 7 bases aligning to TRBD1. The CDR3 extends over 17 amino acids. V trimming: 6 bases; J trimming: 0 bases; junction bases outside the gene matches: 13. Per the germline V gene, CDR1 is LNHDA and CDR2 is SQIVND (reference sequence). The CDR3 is CASRAARGVKVNTEAFF. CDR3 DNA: TGTGCCAGTAGAGCCGCCAGGGGGGTTAAGGTGAACACTGAAGCTTTCTTT.

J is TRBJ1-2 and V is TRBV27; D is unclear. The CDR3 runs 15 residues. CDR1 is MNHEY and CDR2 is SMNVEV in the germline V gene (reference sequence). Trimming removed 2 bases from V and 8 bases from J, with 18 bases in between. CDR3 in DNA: TGTGCCAGCAGTTTAATGGCCGGGATACTACCGGGCTACACCTTC. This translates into CASSLMAGILPGYTF.

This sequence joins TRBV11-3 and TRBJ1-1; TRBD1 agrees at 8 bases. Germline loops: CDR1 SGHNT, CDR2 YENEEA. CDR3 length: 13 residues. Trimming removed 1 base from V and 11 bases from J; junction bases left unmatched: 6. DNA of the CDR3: TGTGCCAGCAGCTTAGGTCCGGACAGGGTGGCTTTCTTT. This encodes CASSLGPDRVAFF.

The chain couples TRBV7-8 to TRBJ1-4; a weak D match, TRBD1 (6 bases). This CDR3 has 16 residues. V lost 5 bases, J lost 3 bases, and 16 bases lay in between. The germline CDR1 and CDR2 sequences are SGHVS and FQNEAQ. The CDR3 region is CASSPHRVWANEKLFF. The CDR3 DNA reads TGTGCCAGCAGCCCCCACAGGGTGTGGGCTAATGAAAAACTGTTTTTT. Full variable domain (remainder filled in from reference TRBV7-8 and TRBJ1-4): GAGVSQSPRYKVAKRGQDVALRCDPISGHVSLFWYQQALGQGPEFLTYFQNEAQLDKSGLPSDRFFAERPEGSVSTLKIQRTQQEDSAVYLCASSPHRVWANEKLFFGSGTQLSVL.

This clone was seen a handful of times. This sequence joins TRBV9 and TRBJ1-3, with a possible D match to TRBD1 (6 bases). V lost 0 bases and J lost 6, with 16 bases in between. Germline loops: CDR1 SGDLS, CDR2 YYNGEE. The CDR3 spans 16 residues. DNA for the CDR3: TGTGCCAGCAGCGTAGGGACAGCAACCATCCCAAACACCATATATTTT. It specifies CASSVGTATIPNTIYF.

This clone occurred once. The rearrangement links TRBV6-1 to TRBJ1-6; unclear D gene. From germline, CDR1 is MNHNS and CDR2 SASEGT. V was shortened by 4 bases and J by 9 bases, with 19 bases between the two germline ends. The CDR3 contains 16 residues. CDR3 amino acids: CASSGDQWLLSSPLHF. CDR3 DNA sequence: TGTGCCAGCAGTGGGGATCAGTGGTTGTTGAGTTCACCCCTCCACTTT.